One sample yielded the 2 T cell receptor beta chains listed below, sequenced in a study of blood T cell repertoires in COVID-19. Method: immunoSEQ multiplex PCR; TCRdb's copy keeps in-frame clones and lacks some. There are 150,000 to 200,000 clones in the sample; around 82% occur only once, and less than 20% lies in the top ten. The material sequenced was PBMCs or T cells enriched from blood (not recorded which). The receptors were gathered from a woman in her fifties or sixties with acute COVID-19.

This clone was detected only once. The chain carries TRBV3-1 (or the pseudogene TRBV3-2) and TRBJ1-2; 7 bases fit TRBD1. CDR3 length: 14 amino acids. Germline CDR1 is LGHDT and CDR2 is YNNKEL (reference sequence). The V gene end was trimmed by 2 bases and the J gene end by 6 bases; junction bases not matched to a gene: 6. CDR3: CASSQQGQRNGYTF. The CDR3 DNA follows: TGTGCCAGCAGCCAACAGGGACAGAGAAATGGCTACACCTTC.

For the CDR3, the DNA is TGTGCCAGTAGTATACTTCGACAGGGGGCCTATGGCTACACCTTC. It codes for CASSILRQGAYGYTF. V is TRBV19 and J is TRBJ1-2; TRBD1 matches at 10 bases. Germline V CDR1 and CDR2: LNHDA, SQIVND (reference sequence). The junction had 4 bases not matched to a gene; V was cut back by 2 bases and J by 4 bases. This CDR3 has 15 amino acids.